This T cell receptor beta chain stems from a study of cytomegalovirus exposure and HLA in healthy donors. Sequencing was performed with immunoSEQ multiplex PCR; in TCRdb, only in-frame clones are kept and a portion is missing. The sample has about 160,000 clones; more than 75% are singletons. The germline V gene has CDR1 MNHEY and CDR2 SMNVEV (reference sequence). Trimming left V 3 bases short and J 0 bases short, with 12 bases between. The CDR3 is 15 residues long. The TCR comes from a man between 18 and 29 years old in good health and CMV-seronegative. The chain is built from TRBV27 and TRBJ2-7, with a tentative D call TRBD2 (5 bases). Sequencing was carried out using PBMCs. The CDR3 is CASSFSIAYSYEQYF. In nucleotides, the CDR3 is TGTGCCAGCAGTTTCTCGATAGCGTACTCCTACGAGCAGTACTTC.